The text below deals with one T cell receptor (beta chain). The antigen is undetermined. CDR1 is SQVTM and CDR2 is ANQGSEA in the germline V gene. The CDR3 has 16 amino acids. Trimming left V 6 bases short and J 2 bases short, with 19 bases between. Sequencing was performed with immunoSEQ multiplex PCR; in TCRdb, only in-frame clones are kept and a portion is missing. The sample includes some 200,000 clones, around nine tenths of them seen just once. The record originates from a study of T cell responses to AZD1222 COVID-19 vaccine. Study-wide results and limits: Nearly half of unique spike-specific TCRs reportedly avoided B.1.351 and B.1.1.7 mutated regions.

Sequenced here: peripheral blood, sampled 28 days after the second AZD1222 dose. The rearrangement uses TRBV29-1 and TRBJ1-4; weak D call: TRBD1 (6 bases). The source is an adult who received the AZD1222 COVID-19 vaccine. DNA of the CDR3: TGCAGCGTATCGACAGGTACCCCCTCTACTAATGAAAAACTGTTTTTT. Its translation is CSVSTGTPSTNEKLFF.